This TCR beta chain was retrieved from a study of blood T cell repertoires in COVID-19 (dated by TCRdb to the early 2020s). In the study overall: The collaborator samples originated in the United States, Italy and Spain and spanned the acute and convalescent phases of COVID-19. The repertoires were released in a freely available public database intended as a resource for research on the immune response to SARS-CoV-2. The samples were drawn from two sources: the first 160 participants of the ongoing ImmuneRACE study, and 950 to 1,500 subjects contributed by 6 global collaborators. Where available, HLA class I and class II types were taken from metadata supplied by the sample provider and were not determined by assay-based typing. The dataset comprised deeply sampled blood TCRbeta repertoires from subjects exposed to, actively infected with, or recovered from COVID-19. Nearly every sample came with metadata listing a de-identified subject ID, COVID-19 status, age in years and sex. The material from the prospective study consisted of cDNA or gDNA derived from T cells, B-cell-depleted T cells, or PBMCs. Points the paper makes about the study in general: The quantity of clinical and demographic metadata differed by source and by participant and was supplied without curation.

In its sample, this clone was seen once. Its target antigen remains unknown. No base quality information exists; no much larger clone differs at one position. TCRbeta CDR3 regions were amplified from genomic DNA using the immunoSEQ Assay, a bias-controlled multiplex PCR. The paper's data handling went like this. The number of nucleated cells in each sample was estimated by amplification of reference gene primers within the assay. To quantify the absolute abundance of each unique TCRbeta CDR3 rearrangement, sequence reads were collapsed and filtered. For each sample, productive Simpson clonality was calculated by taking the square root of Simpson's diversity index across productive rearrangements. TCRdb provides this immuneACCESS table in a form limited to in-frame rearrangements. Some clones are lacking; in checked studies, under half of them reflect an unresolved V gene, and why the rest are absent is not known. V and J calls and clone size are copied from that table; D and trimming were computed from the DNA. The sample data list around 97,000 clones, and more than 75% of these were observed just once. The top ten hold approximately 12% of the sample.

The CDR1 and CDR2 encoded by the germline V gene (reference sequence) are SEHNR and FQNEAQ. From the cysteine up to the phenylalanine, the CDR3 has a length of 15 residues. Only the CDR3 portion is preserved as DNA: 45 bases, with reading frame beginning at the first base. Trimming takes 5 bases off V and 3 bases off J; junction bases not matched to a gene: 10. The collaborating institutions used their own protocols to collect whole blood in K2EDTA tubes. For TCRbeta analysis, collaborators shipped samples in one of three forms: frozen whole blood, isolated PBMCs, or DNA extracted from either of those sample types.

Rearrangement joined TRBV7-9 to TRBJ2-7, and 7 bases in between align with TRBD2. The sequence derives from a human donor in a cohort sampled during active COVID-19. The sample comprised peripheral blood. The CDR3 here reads CASSPRGAGSYEQYF. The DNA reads TGTGCCAGCAGCCCCCGGGGAGCGGGGAGCTACGAGCAGTACTTC.